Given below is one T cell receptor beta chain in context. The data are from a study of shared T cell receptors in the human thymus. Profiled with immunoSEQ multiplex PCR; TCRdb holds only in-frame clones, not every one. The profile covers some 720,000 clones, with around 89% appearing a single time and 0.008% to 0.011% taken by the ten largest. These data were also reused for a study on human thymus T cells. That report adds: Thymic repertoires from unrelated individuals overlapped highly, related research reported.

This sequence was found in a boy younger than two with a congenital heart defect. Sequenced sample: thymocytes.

CDR3 protein: CASGDRAYETQYF. CDR3 sequence (DNA): TGTGCCAGCGGGGACAGGGCCTATGAGACCCAGTACTTC. This rearrangement joins TRBV28 to TRBJ2-5, with 9 bases fitting TRBD1. The CDR3 extends over 13 amino acids. V lost 8 bases and J lost 5; bases outside the gene matches: 6. Germline CDR1 and CDR2: MDHEN and SYDVKM.